The 3 T cell receptor beta chains given below trace back to one sample, sequenced in a study of cytomegalovirus exposure and HLA in healthy donors. PCR involved 60 Vbeta and 13 Jbeta primers. Method: immunoSEQ multiplex PCR; TCRdb's copy keeps in-frame clones and lacks some. In the table there are 100,000 to 150,000 clones, roughly 80% of which are singletons. Sequenced sample: PBMCs. These receptors were taken from a female donor in good health and CMV-seropositive.

The CDR3 loop reads CASSLSESVREQYF. In DNA form, the CDR3 reads TGTGCCAGCAGTTTATCTGAGAGCGTCCGCGAGCAGTACTTC. This chain connects TRBV28 to TRBJ2-7; no reliable D call. CDR1 is MDHEN, CDR2 SYDVKM, per germline. V was pared by 1 base and J by 6 bases, with 13 bases between. CDR3 size: 14 residues.

The chain carries TRBV7-9 and TRBJ1-5; 8 bases match TRBD1. Trimming cost V 4 bases and J 5 bases; bases outside gene matches: 10. CDR1 and CDR2 from the germline V gene are SEHNR and FQNEAQ (reference sequence). This CDR3 has 16 amino acids. CDR3 DNA sequence: TGTGCCAGCAGCTCCTATGACAGGGGAGGTCATCAGCCCCAGCATTTT. Amino acids: CASSSYDRGGHQPQHF.

This clone was observed a few times. The rearrangement links TRBV27 to TRBJ2-7; maybe TRBD2 (5 bases). V was clipped by 6 bases and J by 6 bases, with 21 bases between them. The germline gives CDR1 MNHEY, CDR2 SMNVEV (reference sequence). The CDR3 covers 15 residues. The CDR3 sequence: CASSGRTGTSSEQYF. CDR3 bases: TGTGCCAGCAGCGGTAGGACTGGAACCTCGAGCGAGCAGTACTTC.